Sequencing of this TCR beta chain was carried out in a study of blood T cell repertoires in COVID-19. At the level of the study: The study drew acute and convalescent COVID-19 samples from the United States, Italy and Spain. In each case, the material was cDNA or gDNA derived from T cells, B-cell-depleted T cells, or PBMCs.

In germline, CDR1 is LNHDA, CDR2 SQIVND (reference sequence). This CDR3 is built from 15 residues. V was trimmed by 7 bases and J by 4 bases, leaving 19 bases between them. In the study's own analysis: Estimated nucleated cell counts came from reference gene primer amplification. Using immunoSEQ multiplex PCR, the repertoire was profiled, and TCRdb retains in-frame clones only, with some absent. D and trimming were read from the DNA, whereas the V and J calls and clone size are those reported in that table. The sample gives about 170,000 clones, 92% of which show up once; nearly 5% is in the top ten.

Sequenced input: peripheral blood. The sequence came from a man aged 25-45 years with COVID-19, enrolled during active disease. The V and J genes are TRBV19 and TRBJ1-1; D remains ambiguous. The CDR3 protein is CASTYRSAPGTEAFF. The CDR3 nucleotides read TGTGCCAGTACTTATAGATCAGCGCCGGGCACTGAAGCTTTCTTT.